The sequence of this T cell receptor beta chain was determined in a study of response to subunit inactivated influenza vaccine. Findings and limits, study-wide: The authors suggested that every seasonal influenza vaccination recruits few new T cells.

Points on this clonotype: Its antigen is not known. A read error is possible here, since a much larger clone lies one base away.

The V end was cut by 6 bases, the J end by 6 bases, with 15 bases between. CDR1 is MDHEN, CDR2 SYDVKM, per germline. This CDR3 has 13 amino acids. MiXCR, applied by TCRdb to the RT-PCR reads, yields one record per CDR3 protein. Among under 800,000 distinct CDR3 sequences listed, over 11% were seen once. The TCR comes from a man aged 50 or older who received an inactivated influenza vaccine. The V and J genes are TRBV28 and TRBJ2-7; possibly TRBD1 for D (7 bases). The sequences come from PBMCs from blood, collected approximately 15 days before vaccination. The CDR3 DNA follows: TGTGCCAGCAGCCCCGGGACAGCGGGCGAGCAGTACTTC. Protein sequence: CASSPGTAGEQYF.